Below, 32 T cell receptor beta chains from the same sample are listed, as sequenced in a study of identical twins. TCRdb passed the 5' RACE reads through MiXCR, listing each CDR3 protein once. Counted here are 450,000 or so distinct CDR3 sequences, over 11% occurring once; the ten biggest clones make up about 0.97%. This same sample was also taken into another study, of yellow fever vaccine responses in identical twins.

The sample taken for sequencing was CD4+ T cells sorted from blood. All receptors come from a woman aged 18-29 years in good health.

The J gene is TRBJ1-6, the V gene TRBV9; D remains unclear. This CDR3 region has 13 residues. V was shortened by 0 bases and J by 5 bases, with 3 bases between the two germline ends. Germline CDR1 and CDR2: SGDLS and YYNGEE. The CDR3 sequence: CASSVADNSPLHF. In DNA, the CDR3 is TGTGCCAGCAGCGTAGCCGATAATTCACCCCTCCACTTT.

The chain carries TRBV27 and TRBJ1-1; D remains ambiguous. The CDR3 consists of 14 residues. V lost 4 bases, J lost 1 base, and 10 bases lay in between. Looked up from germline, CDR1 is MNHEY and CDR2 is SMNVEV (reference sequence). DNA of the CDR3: TGTGCCAGCAGTTCGGCCCGGGGGAACACTGAAGCTTTCTTT. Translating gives CASSSARGNTEAFF.

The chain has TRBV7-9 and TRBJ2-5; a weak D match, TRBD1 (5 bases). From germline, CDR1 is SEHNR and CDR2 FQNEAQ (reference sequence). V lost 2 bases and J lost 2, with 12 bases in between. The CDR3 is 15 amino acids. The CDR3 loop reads CASSLNRQGQETQYF. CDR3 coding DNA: TGTGCCAGCAGCTTAAACCGGCAGGGTCAAGAGACCCAGTACTTC.

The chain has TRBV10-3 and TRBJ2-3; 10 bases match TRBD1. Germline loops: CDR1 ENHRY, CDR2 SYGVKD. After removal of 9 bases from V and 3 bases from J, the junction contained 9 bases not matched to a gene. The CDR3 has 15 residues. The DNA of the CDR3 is TGTGCCATGCAGGGGGGACAGGGGAAAACAGATACGCAGTATTTT. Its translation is CAMQGGQGKTDTQYF.

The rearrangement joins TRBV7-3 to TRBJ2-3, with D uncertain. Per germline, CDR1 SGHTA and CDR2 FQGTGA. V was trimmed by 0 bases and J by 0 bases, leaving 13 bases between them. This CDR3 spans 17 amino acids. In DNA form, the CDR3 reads TGTGCCAGCAGCTTAACTGTGGCTGAGACTAGCACAGATACGCAGTATTTT. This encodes CASSLTVAETSTDTQYF.

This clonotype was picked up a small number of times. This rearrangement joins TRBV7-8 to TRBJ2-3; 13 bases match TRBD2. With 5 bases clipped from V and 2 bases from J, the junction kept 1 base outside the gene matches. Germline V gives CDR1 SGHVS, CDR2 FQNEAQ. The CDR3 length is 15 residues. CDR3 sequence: CASSGLAGVTDTQYF. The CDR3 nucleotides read TGTGCCAGCAGCGGACTAGCGGGAGTCACAGATACGCAGTATTTT.

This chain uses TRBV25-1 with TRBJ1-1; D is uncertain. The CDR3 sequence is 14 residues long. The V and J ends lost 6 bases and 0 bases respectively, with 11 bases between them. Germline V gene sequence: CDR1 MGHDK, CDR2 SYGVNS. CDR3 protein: CASSNGRMNTEAFF. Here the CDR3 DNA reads TGTGCCAGCAGCAATGGACGGATGAACACTGAAGCTTTCTTT.

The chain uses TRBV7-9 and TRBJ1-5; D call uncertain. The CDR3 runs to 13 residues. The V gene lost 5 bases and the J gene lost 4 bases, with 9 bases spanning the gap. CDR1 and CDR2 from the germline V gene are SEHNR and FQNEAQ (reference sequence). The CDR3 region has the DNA TGTGCCAGCAGCCTAGAAAAAAATCAGCCCCAGCATTTT. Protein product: CASSLEKNQPQHF.

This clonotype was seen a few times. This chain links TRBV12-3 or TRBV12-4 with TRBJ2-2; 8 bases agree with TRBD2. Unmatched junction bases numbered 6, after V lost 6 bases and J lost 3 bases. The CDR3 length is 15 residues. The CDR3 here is CASSLTSVYTGELFF. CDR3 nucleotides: TGTGCCAGCAGCTTGACTAGCGTCTACACCGGGGAGCTGTTTTTT.

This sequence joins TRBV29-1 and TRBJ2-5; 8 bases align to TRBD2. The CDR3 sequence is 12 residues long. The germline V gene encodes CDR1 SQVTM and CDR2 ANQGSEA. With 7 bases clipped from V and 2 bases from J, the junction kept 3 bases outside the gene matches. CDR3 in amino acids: CSGLAGQETQYF. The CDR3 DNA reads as TGCAGCGGGTTAGCGGGACAAGAGACCCAGTACTTC.

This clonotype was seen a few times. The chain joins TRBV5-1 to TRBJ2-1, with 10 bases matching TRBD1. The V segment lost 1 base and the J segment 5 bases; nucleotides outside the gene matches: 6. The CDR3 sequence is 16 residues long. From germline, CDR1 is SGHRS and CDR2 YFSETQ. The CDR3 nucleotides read TGCGCCAGCAGCTTGTACCGGGACAGGGGTGACAATGAGCAGTTCTTC. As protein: CASSLYRDRGDNEQFF. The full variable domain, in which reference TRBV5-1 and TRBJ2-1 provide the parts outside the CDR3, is KAGVTQTPRYLIKTRGQQVTLSCSPISGHRSVSWYQQTPGQGLQFLFEYFSETQRNKGNFPGRFSGRQFSNSRSEMNVSTLELGDSALYLCASSLYRDRGDNEQFFGPGTRLTVL.

The CDR3 here is CASSQGLARETQYF. CDR3 bases: TGTGCCAGCAGTCAGGGACTAGCGAGAGAGACCCAGTACTTC. This chain connects TRBV6-2 or TRBV6-3 to TRBJ2-5; 10 bases are shared with TRBD2. CDR1 and CDR2 (germline): MNHEY, SVGEGT. The CDR3 totals 14 residues. V lost 5 bases and J lost 4; bases outside the gene matches: 4.

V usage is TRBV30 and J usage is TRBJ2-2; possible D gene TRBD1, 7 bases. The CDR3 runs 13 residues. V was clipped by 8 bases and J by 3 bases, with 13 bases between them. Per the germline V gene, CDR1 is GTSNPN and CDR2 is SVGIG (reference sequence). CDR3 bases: TGTGCCGGAGGGGGCGCCTACACCGGGGAGCTGTTTTTT. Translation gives CAGGGAYTGELFF.

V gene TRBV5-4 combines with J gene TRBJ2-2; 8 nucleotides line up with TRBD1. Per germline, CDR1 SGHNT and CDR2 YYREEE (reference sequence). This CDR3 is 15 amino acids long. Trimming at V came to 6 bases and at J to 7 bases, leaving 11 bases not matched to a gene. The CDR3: CASTRAGGDVGELFF. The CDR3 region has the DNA TGTGCCAGCACCAGGGCAGGGGGCGACGTCGGGGAGCTGTTTTTT.

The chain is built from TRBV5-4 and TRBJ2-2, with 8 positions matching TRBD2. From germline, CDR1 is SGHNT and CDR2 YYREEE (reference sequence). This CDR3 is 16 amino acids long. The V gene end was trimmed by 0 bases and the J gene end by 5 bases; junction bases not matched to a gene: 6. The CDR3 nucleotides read TGTGCCAGCAGCTTGGATGGCGGGAGGACTACCGGGGAGCTGTTTTTT. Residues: CASSLDGGRTTGELFF.

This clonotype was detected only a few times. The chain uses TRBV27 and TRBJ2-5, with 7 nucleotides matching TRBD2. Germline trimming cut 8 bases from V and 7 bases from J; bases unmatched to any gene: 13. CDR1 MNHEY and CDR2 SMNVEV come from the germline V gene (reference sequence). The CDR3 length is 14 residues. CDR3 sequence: CASGEREPGWTQYF. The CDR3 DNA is TGTGCCAGCGGCGAGCGGGAACCTGGGTGGACCCAGTACTTC.

The DNA for the CDR3 is TGTGCCAGCAGTTTATCCGGGACAGGTGCGGCCGGGGAGCTGTTTTTT. Translating it yields CASSLSGTGAAGELFF. The chain employs TRBV28 and TRBJ2-2, with 8 nucleotides matching TRBD1. From germline, CDR1 is MDHEN and CDR2 SYDVKM. CDR3 size: 16 residues. With 1 base clipped from V and 6 bases from J, the junction kept 7 bases outside the gene matches.

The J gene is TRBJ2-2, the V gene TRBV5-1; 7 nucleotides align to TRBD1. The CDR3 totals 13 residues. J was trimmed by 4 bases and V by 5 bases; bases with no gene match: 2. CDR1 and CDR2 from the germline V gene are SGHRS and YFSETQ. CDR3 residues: CASRSGGTGELFF. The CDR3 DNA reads TGCGCCAGCAGGTCAGGGGGCACCGGGGAGCTGTTTTTT.

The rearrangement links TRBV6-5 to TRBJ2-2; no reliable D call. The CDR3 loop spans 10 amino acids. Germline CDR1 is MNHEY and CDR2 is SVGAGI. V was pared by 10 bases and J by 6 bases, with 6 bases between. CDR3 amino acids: CATRAGELFF. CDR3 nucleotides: TGTGCCACCCGGGCCGGGGAGCTGTTTTTT.

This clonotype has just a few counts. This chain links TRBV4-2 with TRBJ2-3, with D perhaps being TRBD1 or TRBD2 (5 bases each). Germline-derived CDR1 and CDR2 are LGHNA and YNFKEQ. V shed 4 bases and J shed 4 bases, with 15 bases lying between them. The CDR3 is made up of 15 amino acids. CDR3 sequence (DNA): TGTGCCAGCAGCCCAAGGGGCGGGTCCGCAGATACGCAGTATTTT. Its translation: CASSPRGGSADTQYF.

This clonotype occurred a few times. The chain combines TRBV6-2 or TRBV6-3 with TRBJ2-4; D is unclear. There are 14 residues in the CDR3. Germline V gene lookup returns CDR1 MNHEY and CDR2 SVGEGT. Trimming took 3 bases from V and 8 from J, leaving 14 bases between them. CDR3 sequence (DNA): TGTGCCAGCAGTTATGAGGTACCAAGGGACATTCAGTACTTC. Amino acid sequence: CASSYEVPRDIQYF.

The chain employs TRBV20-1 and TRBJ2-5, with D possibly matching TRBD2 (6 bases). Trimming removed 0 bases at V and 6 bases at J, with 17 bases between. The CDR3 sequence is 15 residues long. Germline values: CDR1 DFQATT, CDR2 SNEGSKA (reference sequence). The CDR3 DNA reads TGCAGTGCTAGAGAGGCGGGACCGAACAGGAAGACCCAGTACTTC. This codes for CSAREAGPNRKTQYF.

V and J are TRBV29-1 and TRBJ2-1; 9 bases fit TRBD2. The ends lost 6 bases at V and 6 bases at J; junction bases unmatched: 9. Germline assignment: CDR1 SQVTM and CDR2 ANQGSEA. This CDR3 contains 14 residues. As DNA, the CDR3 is TGCAGCGTCGTCCCCCTTAGCGGGAGCAATGAGCAGTTCTTC. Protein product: CSVVPLSGSNEQFF.

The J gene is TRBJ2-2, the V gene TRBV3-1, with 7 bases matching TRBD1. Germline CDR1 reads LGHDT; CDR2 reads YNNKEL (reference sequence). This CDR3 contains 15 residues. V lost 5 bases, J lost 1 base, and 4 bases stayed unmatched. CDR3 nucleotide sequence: TGTGCCAGCAGCTGGACAGGCAAGAACACCGGGGAGCTGTTTTTT. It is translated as CASSWTGKNTGELFF. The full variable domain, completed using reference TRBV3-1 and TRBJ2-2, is DTAVSQTPKYLVTQMGNDKSIKCEQNLGHDTMYWYKQDSKKFLKIMFSYNNKELIINETVPNRFSPKSPDKAHLNLHINSLELGDSAVYFCASSWTGKNTGELFFGEGSRLTVL.

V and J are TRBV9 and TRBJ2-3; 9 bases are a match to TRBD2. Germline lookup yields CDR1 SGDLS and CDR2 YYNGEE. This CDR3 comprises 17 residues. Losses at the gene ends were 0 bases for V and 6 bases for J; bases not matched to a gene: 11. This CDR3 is CASSVGGRAGGQDTQYF. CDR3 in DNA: TGTGCCAGCAGCGTAGGGGGCCGAGCGGGGGGCCAGGATACGCAGTATTTT.

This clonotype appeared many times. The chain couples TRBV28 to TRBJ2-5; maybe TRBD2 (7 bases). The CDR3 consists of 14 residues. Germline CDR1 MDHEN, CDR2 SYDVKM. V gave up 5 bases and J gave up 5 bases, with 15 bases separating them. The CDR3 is CASSLPRGGETQYF. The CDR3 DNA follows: TGTGCCAGCAGTCTCCCAAGGGGGGGCGAGACCCAGTACTTC.

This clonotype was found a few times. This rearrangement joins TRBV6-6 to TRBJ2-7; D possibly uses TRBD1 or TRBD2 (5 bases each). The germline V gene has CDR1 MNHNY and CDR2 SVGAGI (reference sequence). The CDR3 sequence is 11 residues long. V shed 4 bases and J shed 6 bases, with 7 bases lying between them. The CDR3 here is CASSSGPEQYF. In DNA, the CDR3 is TGTGCCAGCAGTTCGGGACCCGAGCAGTACTTC.

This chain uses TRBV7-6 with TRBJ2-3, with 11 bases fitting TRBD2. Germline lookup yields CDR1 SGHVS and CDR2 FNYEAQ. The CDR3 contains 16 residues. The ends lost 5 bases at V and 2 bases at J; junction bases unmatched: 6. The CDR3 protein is CASSHTSGGSTDTQYF. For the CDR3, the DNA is TGTGCCAGCAGCCACACTAGCGGGGGTTCCACAGATACGCAGTATTTT.

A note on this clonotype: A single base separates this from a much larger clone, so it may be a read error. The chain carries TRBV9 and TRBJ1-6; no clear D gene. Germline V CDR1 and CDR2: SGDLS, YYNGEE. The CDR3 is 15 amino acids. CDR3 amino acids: CASSVQASMGSPLLF. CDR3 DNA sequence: TGTGCCAGCAGCGTCCAGGCCAGCATGGGTTCACCCCTCCTCTTT. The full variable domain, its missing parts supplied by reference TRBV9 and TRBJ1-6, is DSGVTQTPKHLITATGQRVTLRCSPRSGDLSVYWYQQSLDQGLQFLIQYYNGEERAKGNILERFSAQQFPDLHSELNLSSLELGDSALYFCASSVQASMGSPLLFGNGTRLTVT.

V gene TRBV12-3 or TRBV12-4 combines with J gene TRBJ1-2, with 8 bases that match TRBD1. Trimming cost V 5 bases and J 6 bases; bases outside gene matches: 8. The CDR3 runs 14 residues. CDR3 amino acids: CASSLDRGRHGYTF. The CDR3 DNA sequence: TGTGCCAGCAGTCTCGACAGGGGAAGACATGGCTACACCTTC.

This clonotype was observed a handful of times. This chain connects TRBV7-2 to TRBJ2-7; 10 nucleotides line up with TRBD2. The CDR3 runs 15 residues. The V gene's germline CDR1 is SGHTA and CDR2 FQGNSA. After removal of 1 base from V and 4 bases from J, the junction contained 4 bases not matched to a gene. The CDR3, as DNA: TGTGCCAGCAGCTTAGATACTAGCGGGAAGTACGAGCAGTACTTC. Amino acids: CASSLDTSGKYEQYF.

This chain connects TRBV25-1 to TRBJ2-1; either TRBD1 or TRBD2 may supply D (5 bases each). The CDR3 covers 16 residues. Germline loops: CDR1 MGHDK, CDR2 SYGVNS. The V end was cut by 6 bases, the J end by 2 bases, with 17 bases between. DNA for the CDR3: TGTGCCAGCAGCCCAAACCGGGGCCTACCCTACAATGAGCAGTTCTTC. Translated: CASSPNRGLPYNEQFF.